This TCR beta chain was obtained from a study of vaccination effects on CD4 cells after COVID-19. Repertoires were generated with immunoSEQ multiplex PCR, while TCRdb's copy carries only in-frame clones and drops some. The sample has about 48,000 clones; around 74% are singletons. ViraFEST assay sequencing came after antigen-specific CD4+ T cells were expanded with viral peptide pools. Scientists isolated CD4+ T cells after an approximately 10-day culture period ended. All participants had two doses of either the BNT162b2 or mRNA-1273 vaccine. In the cultures, half the medium was exchanged for IL-2 medium on days 3 and 7. Germline assignment: CDR1 LNHDA and CDR2 SQIVND (reference sequence). Trimming took 3 bases from V and 8 from J; bases not matched to a gene: 9. The CDR3 has 14 residues. This clone was counted a few times. What it binds is not known.

Sequenced here: CD4+ T cells from PBMCs cultured with HCoV-OC43 spike peptides, sampled after COVID-19 vaccination. Regarding subset: HCoV-OC43 spike overlapping peptide pool stimulation. The clonotype was recovered from a human donor who received a COVID-19 vaccine. The genes are TRBV19 and TRBJ1-2; 7 bases match TRBD1. The CDR3 region has the DNA TGTGCCAGTAGTATCGGGGACAGTGGGAAGGGCTACACCTTC. This gives the protein CASSIGDSGKGYTF.